In its sample, the clone carrying this TCR beta chain was seen once. Unmatched junction bases numbered 4, after V lost 4 bases and J lost 5 bases. The germline V gene encodes CDR1 SGHTA and CDR2 FQGTGA. This CDR3 has 15 amino acids. TCRdb's table, derived via immunoSEQ multiplex PCR, lists solely in-frame clones and lacks some. In the table there are roughly 100,000 clones, roughly 90% of which are singletons. This entry is derived from a study of blood T cell repertoires in COVID-19. Study context: Whether acute or convalescent, the COVID-19 samples came from the United States, Italy and Spain.

The rearrangement joins TRBV7-3 to TRBJ2-3; 12 nucleotides match TRBD2. Sequenced material: peripheral blood. This receptor was taken from a human donor in a cohort sampled during active COVID-19. In DNA form, the CDR3 reads TGTGCCAGCAGCTCTAGCGGGGGGGTTGGAGATACGCAGTATTTT. Amino acids: CASSSSGGVGDTQYF. Variable domain in full (rest from reference TRBV7-3 and TRBJ2-3): GAGVSQTPSNKVTEKGKYVELRCDPISGHTALYWYRQSLGQGPEFLIYFQGTGAADDSGLPNDRFFAVRPEGSVSTLKIQRTERGDSAVYLCASSSSGGVGDTQYFGPGTRLTVL.